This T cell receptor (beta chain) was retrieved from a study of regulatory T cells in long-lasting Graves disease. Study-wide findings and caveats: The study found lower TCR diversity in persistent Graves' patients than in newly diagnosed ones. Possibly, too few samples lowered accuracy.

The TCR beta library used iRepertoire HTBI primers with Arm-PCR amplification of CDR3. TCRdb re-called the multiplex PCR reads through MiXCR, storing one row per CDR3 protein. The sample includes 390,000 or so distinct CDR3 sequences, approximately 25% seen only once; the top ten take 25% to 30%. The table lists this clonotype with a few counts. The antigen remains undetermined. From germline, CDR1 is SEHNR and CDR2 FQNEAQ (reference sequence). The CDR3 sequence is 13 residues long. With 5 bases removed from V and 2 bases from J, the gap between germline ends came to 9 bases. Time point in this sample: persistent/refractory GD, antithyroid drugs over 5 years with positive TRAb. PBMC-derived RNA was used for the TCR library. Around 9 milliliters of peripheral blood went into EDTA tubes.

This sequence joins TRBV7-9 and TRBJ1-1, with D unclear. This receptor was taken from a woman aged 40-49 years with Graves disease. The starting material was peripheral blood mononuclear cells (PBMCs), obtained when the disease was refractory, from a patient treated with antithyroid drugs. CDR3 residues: CASSRAPNTEAFF. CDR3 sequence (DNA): TGTGCCAGCAGCCGAGCCCCAAACACTGAAGCTTTCTTT.